This T cell receptor (beta chain) emerged from a study of blood T cells in healthy people across ages. CDR3 length equals 14 residues. V gave up 4 bases and J gave up 15 bases; unmatched junction bases: 18. Germline loops: CDR1 SQVTM, CDR2 ANQGSEA. Overall study findings and caveats: Both higher diversity and more naive CD4+ cells marked long-lived donors when set against aged donors.

On this clonotype itself: Its antigen is not identified.

Then a second PCR, running roughly 7 to 11 cycles, was carried out with a sample-barcoded 5' primer and a J-beta primer mix. The template-switch adaptor, which had 12 random nucleotides, put a tag on each cDNA molecule. TCRdb processed the 5' RACE reads anew with MiXCR; each CDR3 protein has one entry. The sample yields 1.5 million to 2 million distinct CDR3 sequences, roughly two fifths seen once. The chain employs TRBV29-1 and TRBJ2-4; 7 bases agree with TRBD1. The sequence derives from a human donor in good health. The sequenced sample consisted of blood. The CDR3, as DNA: TGCAGCGTTGTCTACGGGACAGCCCTCGGCGAGCGGTACTTC. It yields the protein CSVVYGTALGERYF.